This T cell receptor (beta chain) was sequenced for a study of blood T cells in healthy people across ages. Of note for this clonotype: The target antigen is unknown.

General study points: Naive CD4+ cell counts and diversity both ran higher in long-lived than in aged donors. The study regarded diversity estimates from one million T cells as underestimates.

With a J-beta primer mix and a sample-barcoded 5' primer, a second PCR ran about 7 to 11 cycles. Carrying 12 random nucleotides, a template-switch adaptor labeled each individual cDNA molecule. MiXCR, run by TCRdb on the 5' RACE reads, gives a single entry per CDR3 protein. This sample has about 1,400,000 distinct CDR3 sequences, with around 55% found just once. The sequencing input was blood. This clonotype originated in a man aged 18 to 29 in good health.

The CDR3 DNA follows: TGCGCCAGCAGCCAAGGACAGCACGGGGAGCTGTTTTTT. This translates into CASSQGQHGELFF. This chain joins TRBV4-3 and TRBJ2-2; D is possibly TRBD1 (5 bases). The V gene's germline CDR1 is LGHNA and CDR2 YSLEER. This CDR3 comprises 13 residues. Trimming pared 1 base from V and 7 bases from J, leaving 7 bases between.